A single sample is the source of the 31 T cell receptor beta chains below, sequenced in a study of human T cells and chemical hapten exposure. TCRdb passed the RACE reads through MiXCR, listing each CDR3 protein once. Here the sample spans about 380,000 distinct CDR3 sequences, about 6.3% being singletons. Stated time point: patch test 2, 6 weeks after DPC sensitization. Indicated treatment: therapeutic diphenylcyclopropenone sensitization with weekly scalp DPC. Sequencing used whole blood, obtained in connection with sensitization to the hapten diphenylcyclopropenone (DPC). Source of these receptors: a young woman with alopecia areata. Some clones in this sample may be carry-over from other donors' samples.

This clonotype has a count of ten or more. The chain employs TRBV5-1 and TRBJ2-7; the D gene is possibly TRBD2 (6 bases). The ends were cut back, 4 bases at V and 2 bases at J, with 16 bases in the middle. Germline V CDR1 and CDR2: SGHRS, YFSETQ. The CDR3 is made up of 15 amino acids. In DNA, the CDR3 is TGCGCCAGCAGCGGGGGGAGTTACGGTGCCTACGAGCAGTACTTC. This encodes CASSGGSYGAYEQYF.

There are many counts of this clonotype. The chain has TRBV5-1 and TRBJ2-5, with TRBD2 matching 8 bases. The CDR3 runs 15 residues. The germline CDR1 and CDR2 sequences are SGHRS and YFSETQ. With V trimmed by 7 bases and J by 0 bases, 8 bases remained unmatched. CDR3 amino acids: CASCSGASYQETQYF. The DNA of the CDR3 is TGCGCCAGCTGTAGCGGGGCGTCCTACCAAGAGACCCAGTACTTC.

The chain has TRBV12-3 or TRBV12-4 and TRBJ2-4, with 12 nucleotides matching TRBD2. This CDR3 comprises 23 residues. V shed 0 bases and J 0 bases; nucleotides not matched to a gene: 18. CDR3 bases: TGTGCCAGCAGTTTAGCCCTAAGGCGAGGGCTAGCGGGGGGGCCAATAGCCAAAAACATTCAGTACTTC. Translating it yields CASSLALRRGLAGGPIAKNIQYF.

This clonotype was found many times. The chain couples TRBV20-1 to TRBJ1-1; D may be TRBD1 (5 bases). This CDR3 contains 14 residues. The germline gives CDR1 DFQATT, CDR2 SNEGSKA (reference sequence). V lost 0 bases, J lost 5 bases, and 13 bases lay in between. The CDR3 loop reads CSARDVKGDTEAFF. In DNA form, the CDR3 reads TGCAGTGCTAGAGATGTCAAAGGGGATACTGAAGCTTTCTTT.

The V and J genes are TRBV7-3 and TRBJ1-5; a weak D match, TRBD1 (5 bases). The germline V gene has CDR1 SGHTA and CDR2 FQGTGA. There are 10 residues in the CDR3. CDR3 nucleotides: TGTGTGGGGGGCAATCAGCCCCAGCATTTT. Translation gives CVGGNQPQHF.

There are a few counts of this clonotype. The chain joins TRBV28 to TRBJ2-5; no clear D. The CDR3 extends over 14 amino acids. Trimming removed 2 bases at V and 5 bases at J, with 12 bases between. Per the germline V gene, CDR1 is MDHEN and CDR2 is SYDVKM. CDR3 sequence: CASSLGPSLETQYF. CDR3 nucleotide sequence: TGTGCCAGCAGTTTAGGCCCGAGTTTGGAGACCCAGTACTTC.

This clonotype was counted ten times or more. V gene TRBV5-1 combines with J gene TRBJ1-1; 11 bases fit TRBD1. V shed 0 bases, J shed 11 bases, and the junction held 9 bases outside the gene matches. In germline, CDR1 is SGHRS, CDR2 YFSETQ. CDR3 length: 15 amino acids. The CDR3 sequence is CASSLGTGGSIRAFF. The CDR3 DNA is TGCGCCAGCAGCTTGGGGACAGGGGGCTCGATTCGGGCTTTCTTT.

The rearrangement links TRBV24-1 to TRBJ2-3; D unclear. Germline V gene data show CDR1 as KGHDR and CDR2 as SFDVKD. V dropped 3 bases and J dropped 4 bases, with 10 bases sitting between them. The CDR3 totals 14 residues. In nucleotides, the CDR3 is TGTGCCACCAGTGATCGTTATCAATCAGATACGCAGTATTTT. Translation gives CATSDRYQSDTQYF.

The table lists this clonotype with many counts. The chain recombines TRBV28 with TRBJ2-1, with TRBD1 matching 7 bases. The germline CDR1 and CDR2 sequences are MDHEN and SYDVKM. The trim removed 4 bases at V and 5 bases at J, leaving 11 bases unmatched. The CDR3 consists of 16 residues. DNA for the CDR3: TGTGCCAGCAGTTCGACAGGGAACGAATTGGACAATGAGCAGTTCTTC. Its protein is CASSSTGNELDNEQFF.

This clonotype was recorded at least ten times. The CDR3 region is CASSKDSNQPQHF. Written as DNA, the CDR3 is TGTGCCAGCAGCAAAGATAGCAATCAGCCCCAGCATTTT. The chain combines TRBV12-3 or TRBV12-4 with TRBJ1-5; no firm D call. Trimming took 6 bases from V and 0 from J, leaving 6 bases between them. The CDR3 covers 13 residues.

This clonotype has only a few counts. This chain connects TRBV28 to TRBJ2-7, with D possibly matching TRBD2 (6 bases). V dropped 2 bases and J dropped 3 bases, with 11 bases sitting between them. CDR3 length: 14 amino acids. Germline values: CDR1 MDHEN, CDR2 SYDVKM. CDR3 DNA sequence: TGTGCCAGCAGTTTACGGGGAGGAGGCTACGAGCAGTACTTC. Translation gives CASSLRGGGYEQYF.

This clonotype has more than one count but fewer than ten. The CDR3 sequence: CASSRKGTESDEQFF. In nucleotides, the CDR3 is TGTGCCAGCAGCCGCAAGGGGACTGAAAGCGATGAGCAGTTCTTC. The chain carries TRBV6-4 and TRBJ2-1; a possible D gene is TRBD2 (6 bases). From germline, CDR1 is MRHNA and CDR2 SNTAGT. This CDR3 has 15 residues. V gave up 6 bases and J gave up 8 bases, with 20 bases separating them.

This clonotype was observed at least ten times. V gene TRBV29-1 combines with J gene TRBJ1-1; 7 nucleotides line up with TRBD1. CDR3 length: 13 amino acids. The V segment lost 2 bases and the J segment 1 base; nucleotides outside the gene matches: 1. The germline gives CDR1 SQVTM, CDR2 ANQGSEA. CDR3 sequence: CSVERQGNTEAFF. DNA of the CDR3: TGCAGCGTTGAAAGACAGGGGAACACTGAAGCTTTCTTT.

This clonotype was seen repeatedly, ten times or more. The chain recombines TRBV5-1 with TRBJ1-4; D not certain. The CDR3 totals 15 residues. Trimming removed 3 bases at V and 6 bases at J, with 15 bases between. Germline lookup yields CDR1 SGHRS and CDR2 YFSETQ. The CDR3 loop is CASSSGRGRDEKLFF. CDR3 coding DNA: TGCGCCAGCAGCTCTGGCCGAGGGCGTGATGAAAAACTGTTTTTT.

The chain is built from TRBV5-6 and TRBJ2-7; D is unclear. V was trimmed by 1 base and J by 0 bases, leaving 11 bases between them. The CDR3 runs to 15 residues. Germline-derived CDR1 and CDR2 are SGHDT and YYEEEE. The DNA for the CDR3 is TGTGCCAGCAGCTTGAATTTCGCAAGCTCCTACGAGCAGTACTTC. This sequence encodes CASSLNFASSYEQYF.

The chain joins TRBV2 to TRBJ2-7, with 7 bases fitting TRBD2. Per the germline V gene, CDR1 is SNHLY and CDR2 is FYNNEI. Trimming at V came to 8 bases and at J to 1 base, leaving 5 bases not matched to a gene. The CDR3 is made up of 13 amino acids. In DNA form, the CDR3 reads TGTGCCAGCGGAGCGGGAACGTCCTACGAGCAGTACTTC. This gives the protein CASGAGTSYEQYF.

The genes are TRBV6-1 and TRBJ1-6; no firm D call. Germline V gene data show CDR1 as MNHNS and CDR2 as SASEGT. V was clipped by 6 bases and J by 7 bases, with 10 bases between them. The CDR3 has 13 residues. CDR3 sequence reads: CASREKRNSPLHF. DNA for the CDR3: TGTGCCAGCAGAGAGAAGAGGAATTCACCCCTCCACTTT.

A word on this clonotype: The junction shows a germline mismatch at one end, possibly a read error. This rearrangement joins TRBV29-1 to TRBJ2-7, with 7 bases fitting TRBD1. Germline assignment: CDR1 SQVTM and CDR2 ANQGSEA. This CDR3 contains 12 residues. CDR3 DNA: TGCAGCGCCCGGGACAGAGCCTACGAGGAGTACTTC. Translation: CSARDRAYEEYF.

The sample holds many counts of this clonotype. The V gene is TRBV12-3 or TRBV12-4, the J gene TRBJ1-5; D possibly corresponds to TRBD1 (5 bases). V lost 7 bases and J 9 bases, leaving 16 bases between the germline ends. The CDR3 covers 13 residues. The CDR3 bases are TGTGCCAGCACCCGGGACCAAAGGCGGCCCCAGCATTTT. It yields the protein CASTRDQRRPQHF.

This chain uses TRBV6-5 with TRBJ2-2; 10 bases align to TRBD2. CDR1 MNHEY and CDR2 SVGAGI come from the germline V gene. The CDR3 extends over 15 amino acids. The V and J ends lost 4 bases and 8 bases, in that order; junction bases with no gene match: 7. CDR3 sequence reads: CASSSLAGDSGELFF. CDR3 in DNA: TGTGCCAGCAGTTCGCTAGCGGGGGATTCGGGGGAGCTGTTTTTT.

Ten or more counts support this clonotype. The gene calls are TRBV4-2 and TRBJ2-3; D is possibly TRBD1 (5 bases). V dropped 1 base and J dropped 1 base, with 6 bases sitting between them. The CDR3 contains 14 residues. Per the germline V gene, CDR1 is LGHNA and CDR2 is YNFKEQ. The DNA for the CDR3 is TGTGCCAGCAGCCAAGTACAGGGCACAGATACGCAGTATTTT. Residues: CASSQVQGTDTQYF.

This clonotype was recorded a few times. The CDR3 DNA follows: TGCGCCAGCAGCTTGCTGGACAGGGGGCGGGTGGCAGATACGCAGTATTTT. Amino acid sequence: CASSLLDRGRVADTQYF. The chain employs TRBV5-1 and TRBJ2-3; 11 bases fit TRBD1. This CDR3 comprises 17 residues. From germline, CDR1 is SGHRS and CDR2 YFSETQ. J was trimmed by 4 bases and V by 1 base; bases with no gene match: 8. The variable domain in full, with the rest retrieved from reference TRBV5-1 and TRBJ2-3, is KAGVTQTPRYLIKTRGQQVTLSCSPISGHRSVSWYQQTPGQGLQFLFEYFSETQRNKGNFPGRFSGRQFSNSRSEMNVSTLELGDSALYLCASSLLDRGRVADTQYFGPGTRLTVL.

The rearrangement joins TRBV12-3 or TRBV12-4 to TRBJ1-1, with 7 bases matching TRBD1. J was trimmed by 3 bases and V by 2 bases; bases with no gene match: 0. CDR3 size: 13 residues. As DNA, the CDR3 is TGTGCCAGCAGTTTAAGGGGGCACACTGAAGCTTTCTTT. It codes for CASSLRGHTEAFF.

This clonotype has a count of ten or more. The chain carries TRBV4-1 and TRBJ2-3; 7 bases map to TRBD2. V lost 0 bases, J lost 2 bases, and 8 bases stayed unmatched. This CDR3 is built from 17 residues. Per the germline V gene, CDR1 is MGHRA and CDR2 is YSYEKL. The CDR3 DNA reads as TGCGCCAGCAGCCAAGAATGGGGGGGTCGTCTCACAGATACGCAGTATTTT. Its translation is CASSQEWGGRLTDTQYF.

This clonotype was observed a handful of times. This chain links TRBV6-5 with TRBJ2-5; 9 nucleotides line up with TRBD2. The CDR3 contains 17 residues. The trim removed 4 bases at V and 2 bases at J, leaving 11 bases unmatched. The germline gives CDR1 MNHEY, CDR2 SVGAGI. In nucleotides, the CDR3 is TGTGCCAGCAGTTCCCTAGCGGGGTGGCTGCCACAAGAGACCCAGTACTTC. This gives the protein CASSSLAGWLPQETQYF.

This clonotype appeared many times. J is TRBJ1-6 and V is TRBV5-1; D gene unclear. Between the trimmed V and J ends, which lost 4 bases and 9 bases, there was a span of 20 bases. This CDR3 is built from 16 residues. The V gene's germline CDR1 is SGHRS and CDR2 YFSETQ. This chain's CDR3 is CASSQSMGPRTSPLHF. CDR3 bases: TGCGCCAGCAGCCAGTCAATGGGCCCGAGGACTTCACCCCTCCACTTT.

This clonotype has ten or more counts. The chain uses TRBV5-5 and TRBJ1-1; TRBD1 might be the D (5 bases). With 3 bases removed from V and 5 bases from J, the gap between germline ends came to 14 bases. Germline CDR1 and CDR2: SGHKS and YYEKEE (reference sequence). This CDR3 contains 14 residues. The CDR3 loop is CASSSSGTWTEAFF. The CDR3 coding sequence is TGTGCCAGCAGCTCGTCCGGGACCTGGACTGAAGCTTTCTTT.

The genes are TRBV11-2 and TRBJ2-5; tentative D call: TRBD2 (5 bases). The germline V and J ends were trimmed by 8 bases and 5 bases, with 21 bases remaining between them. Germline V gene lookup returns CDR1 SGHAT and CDR2 FQNNGV. This CDR3 contains 15 residues. The CDR3 DNA is TGTGCCAGCTCGGATCTCGAAGGGAGCCTCGAGACCCAGTACTTC. Its translation is CASSDLEGSLETQYF.

The V gene is TRBV20-1, the J gene TRBJ1-5; 7 bases map to TRBD1. The CDR3 is 14 amino acids. With V trimmed by 5 bases and J by 2 bases, 6 bases remained unmatched. The germline CDR1 and CDR2 sequences are DFQATT and SNEGSKA (reference sequence). In nucleotides, the CDR3 is TGCAGTGCTCCCCGGGGACAGCGCAATCAGCCCCAGCATTTT. The encoded protein is CSAPRGQRNQPQHF.

The V and J genes are TRBV3-1 and TRBJ1-1; maybe TRBD1 (6 bases). CDR1 is LGHDT and CDR2 is YNNKEL in the germline V gene (reference sequence). The CDR3 runs to 14 residues. The V gene lost 3 bases and the J gene lost 3 bases, with 11 bases spanning the gap. CDR3 loop: CASSQRGEYTEAFF. The CDR3 DNA sequence: TGTGCCAGCAGCCAGAGGGGGGAGTACACTGAAGCTTTCTTT.

This clonotype was seen ten or more times. The chain links TRBV27 to TRBJ1-1; 7 nucleotides align to TRBD1. The CDR3 extends over 13 amino acids. V was pared by 6 bases and J by 3 bases, with 4 bases of the junction left unmatched. CDR1 and CDR2 from the germline V gene are MNHEY and SMNVEV (reference sequence). The CDR3 loop is CASRARGDTEAFF. In DNA form, the CDR3 reads TGTGCCAGCAGAGCCAGGGGGGACACTGAAGCTTTCTTT.